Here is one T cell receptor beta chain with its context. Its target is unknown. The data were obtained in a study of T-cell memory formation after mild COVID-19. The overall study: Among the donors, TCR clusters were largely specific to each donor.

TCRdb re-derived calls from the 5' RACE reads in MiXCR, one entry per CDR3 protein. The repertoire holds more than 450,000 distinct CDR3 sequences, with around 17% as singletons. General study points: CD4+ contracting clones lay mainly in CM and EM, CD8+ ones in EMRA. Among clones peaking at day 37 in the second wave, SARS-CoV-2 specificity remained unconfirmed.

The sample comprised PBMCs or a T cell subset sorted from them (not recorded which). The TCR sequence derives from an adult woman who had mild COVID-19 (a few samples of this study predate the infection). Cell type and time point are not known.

The CDR3 reads CASSSNRRRGRFTEAFF. Written as DNA, the CDR3 is TGTGCCAGCAGTTCTAATCGCCGCAGGGGGCGATTTACTGAAGCTTTCTTT. This chain uses TRBV6-5 with TRBJ1-1; 8 bases agree with TRBD1. Trimming removed 4 bases from V and 5 bases from J; junction bases left unmatched: 15. The CDR3 spans 17 residues. The germline V gene has CDR1 MNHEY and CDR2 SVGAGI.